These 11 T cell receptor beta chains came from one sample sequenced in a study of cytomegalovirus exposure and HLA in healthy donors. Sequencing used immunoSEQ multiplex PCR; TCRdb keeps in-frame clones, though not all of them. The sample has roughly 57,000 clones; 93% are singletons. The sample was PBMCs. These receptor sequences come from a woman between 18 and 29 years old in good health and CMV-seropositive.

CDR3 sequence (DNA): TGTGCCAGCAGTTACTCCAGGGGCAGCAATCAGCCCCAGCATTTT. As protein: CASSYSRGSNQPQHF. The chain joins TRBV6-6 to TRBJ1-5; D might be TRBD1 (6 bases). The CDR3 runs 15 residues. Between the trimmed V and J ends, which lost 0 bases and 1 base, there was a span of 7 bases. Germline values: CDR1 MNHNY, CDR2 SVGAGI (reference sequence).

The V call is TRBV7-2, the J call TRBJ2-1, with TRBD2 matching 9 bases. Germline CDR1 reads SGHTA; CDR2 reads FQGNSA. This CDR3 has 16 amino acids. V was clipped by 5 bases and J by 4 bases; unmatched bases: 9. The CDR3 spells CASSALSGGPYNEQFF. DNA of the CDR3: TGTGCCAGCAGCGCGCTTAGCGGGGGACCTTACAATGAGCAGTTCTTC.

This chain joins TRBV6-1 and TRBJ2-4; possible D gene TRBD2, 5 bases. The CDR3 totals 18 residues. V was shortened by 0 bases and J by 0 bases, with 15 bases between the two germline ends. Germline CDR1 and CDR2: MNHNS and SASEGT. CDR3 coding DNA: TGTGCCAGCAGTGAAGCGCTTCGTAGGGAGCTAGCCAAAAACATTCAGTACTTC. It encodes CASSEALRRELAKNIQYF.

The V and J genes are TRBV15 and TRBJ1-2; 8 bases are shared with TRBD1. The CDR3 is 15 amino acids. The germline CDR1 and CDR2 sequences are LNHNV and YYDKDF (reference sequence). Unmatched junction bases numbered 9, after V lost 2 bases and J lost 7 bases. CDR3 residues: CATSRPLGQGGGYTF. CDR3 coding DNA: TGTGCCACCAGCAGACCCCTCGGACAGGGCGGTGGCTACACCTTC.

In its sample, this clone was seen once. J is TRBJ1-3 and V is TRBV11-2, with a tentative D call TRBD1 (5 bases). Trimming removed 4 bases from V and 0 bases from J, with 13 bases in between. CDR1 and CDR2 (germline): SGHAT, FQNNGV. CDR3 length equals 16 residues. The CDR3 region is CASSWGRLNSGNTIYF. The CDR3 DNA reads TGTGCCAGCAGCTGGGGCCGACTTAACTCTGGAAACACCATATATTTT.

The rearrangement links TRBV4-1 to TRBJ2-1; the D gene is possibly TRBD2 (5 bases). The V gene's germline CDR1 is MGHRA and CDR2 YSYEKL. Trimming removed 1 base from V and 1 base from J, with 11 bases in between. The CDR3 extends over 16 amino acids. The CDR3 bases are TGCGCCAGCAGCCAAGGATTGAGGGTTTCCTACAATGAGCAGTTCTTC. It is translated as CASSQGLRVSYNEQFF.

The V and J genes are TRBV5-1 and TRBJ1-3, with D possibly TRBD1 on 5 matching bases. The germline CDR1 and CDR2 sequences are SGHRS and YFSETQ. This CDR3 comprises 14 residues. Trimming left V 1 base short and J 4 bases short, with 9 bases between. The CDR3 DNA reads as TGCGCCAGCAGCTTGACAGGCGGCGGAAACACCATATATTTT. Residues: CASSLTGGGNTIYF.

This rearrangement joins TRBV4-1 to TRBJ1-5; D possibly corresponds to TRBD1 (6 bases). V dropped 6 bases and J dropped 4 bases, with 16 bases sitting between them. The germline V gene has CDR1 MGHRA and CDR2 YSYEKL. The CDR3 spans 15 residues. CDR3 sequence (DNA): TGCGCCAGCAGTTACCGGGACATGAATAATCAGCCCCAGCATTTT. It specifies CASSYRDMNNQPQHF.

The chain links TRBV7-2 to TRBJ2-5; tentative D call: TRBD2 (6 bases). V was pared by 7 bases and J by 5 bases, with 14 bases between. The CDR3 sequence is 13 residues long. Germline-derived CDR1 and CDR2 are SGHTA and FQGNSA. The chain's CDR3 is CASTLPSAETQYF. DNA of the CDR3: TGTGCCAGCACCCTCCCTAGCGCCGAGACCCAGTACTTC.

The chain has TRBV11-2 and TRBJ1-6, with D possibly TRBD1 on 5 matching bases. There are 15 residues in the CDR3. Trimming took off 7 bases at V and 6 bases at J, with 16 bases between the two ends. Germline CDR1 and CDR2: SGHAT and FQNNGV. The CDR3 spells CASTRTRGSNSPLHF. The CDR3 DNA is TGTGCCAGCACAAGAACTCGGGGGTCTAATTCACCCCTCCACTTT.

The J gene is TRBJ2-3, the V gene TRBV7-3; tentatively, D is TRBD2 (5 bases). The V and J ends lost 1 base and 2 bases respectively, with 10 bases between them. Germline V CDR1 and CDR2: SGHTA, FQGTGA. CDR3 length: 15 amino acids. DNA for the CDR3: TGTGCCAGCAGCTTAAGCCTAGCCCCCACAGATACGCAGTATTTT. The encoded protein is CASSLSLAPTDTQYF.